Described below is a single T cell receptor beta chain sequence and its context. V gave up 4 bases and J gave up 3 bases; unmatched junction bases: 8. This CDR3 is built from 15 residues. CDR1 and CDR2 from the germline V gene are SEHNR and FQNEAQ (reference sequence). The sample belongs to a study of blood T cell repertoires in COVID-19. Study information: Spain, Italy and the United States supplied samples that represented acute and convalescent COVID-19.

TCRdb's table, derived via immunoSEQ multiplex PCR, lists solely in-frame clones and lacks some. The profile shows roughly 200,000 clones, 70% to 90% of them singletons. The receptor was derived from a woman in her twenties or thirties with active or convalescent COVID-19. Specimen: peripheral blood. The rearrangement uses TRBV7-9 and TRBJ2-7; 8 bases fit TRBD1. CDR3 protein: CASSSGTGIYYEQYF. CDR3 coding DNA: TGTGCCAGCAGCTCCGGGACAGGAATTTACTACGAGCAGTACTTC.